The 7 T cell receptor beta chains reported below all come from one sample, sequenced in a study of early T cells in non-severe SARS-CoV-2 infection. Each CDR3 protein is one row after TCRdb ran MiXCR on the 5' RACE reads. Of more than 65,000 distinct CDR3 sequences in the sample, over 10% were seen once. The sequenced sample was whole blood. All receptors derive from an adult who was a healthcare worker with PCR-confirmed SARS-CoV-2 infection or an uninfected control (not recorded which).

V is TRBV7-9 and J is TRBJ2-3, with D possibly called TRBD1 or TRBD2 (6 bases each). V was trimmed by 5 bases and J by 2 bases, leaving 14 bases between them. The germline CDR1 and CDR2 sequences are SEHNR and FQNEAQ (reference sequence). The CDR3 extends over 15 amino acids. CDR3: CASSAGQGFTDTQYF. As DNA, the CDR3 is TGTGCCAGCAGCGCGGGACAAGGATTCACAGATACGCAGTATTTT.

This clonotype was found many times. The chain combines TRBV29-1 with TRBJ2-7; D may be TRBD2 (6 bases). The germline gives CDR1 SQVTM, CDR2 ANQGSEA. V dropped 6 bases and J dropped 0 bases, with 9 bases sitting between them. This CDR3 region has 12 residues. The CDR3 coding sequence is TGCAGCGTCGGGGGTCCCTCCTACGAGCAGTACTTC. Its protein product is CSVGGPSYEQYF.

This clonotype is medium-sized. CDR3 amino acids: CASSPSSLGPYNEQFF. As DNA, the CDR3 is TGTGCCAGCAGCCCTTCTAGCTTGGGCCCCTACAATGAGCAGTTCTTC. The rearrangement joins TRBV7-3 to TRBJ2-1, with D tentatively TRBD2 (5 bases). CDR1 and CDR2 from the germline V gene are SGHTA and FQGTGA. V was shortened by 5 bases and J by 2 bases, with 16 bases between the two germline ends. The CDR3 extends over 16 amino acids. Full variable domain (outside the CDR3, taken from reference TRBV7-3 and TRBJ2-1): GAGVSQTPSNKVTEKGKYVELRCDPISGHTALYWYRQSLGQGPEFLIYFQGTGAADDSGLPNDRFFAVRPEGSVSTLKIQRTERGDSAVYLCASSPSSLGPYNEQFFGPGTRLTVL.

This clonotype has at least ten counts. This sequence joins TRBV5-1 and TRBJ2-7; unclear D gene. The V end lost 7 bases, the J end lost 6 bases, and 11 bases lay between the germline ends. The CDR3 length is 11 residues. Germline CDR1 reads SGHRS; CDR2 reads YFSETQ. The CDR3 DNA is TGCGCCAGCGAAGGTCAAGGCGAGCAGTACTTC. Protein product: CASEGQGEQYF.

The chain joins TRBV5-1 to TRBJ2-2; D not certain. Germline V gene lookup returns CDR1 SGHRS and CDR2 YFSETQ. This CDR3 region has 13 residues. Trimming cost V 4 bases and J 1 base, with 5 bases left between them. Written as DNA, the CDR3 is TGCGCCAGCAGCATGGGGAACACCGGGGAGCTGTTTTTT. This translates into CASSMGNTGELFF. Combining the CDR3 with reference TRBV5-1 and TRBJ2-2 gives the whole variable domain KAGVTQTPRYLIKTRGQQVTLSCSPISGHRSVSWYQQTPGQGLQFLFEYFSETQRNKGNFPGRFSGRQFSNSRSEMNVSTLELGDSALYLCASSMGNTGELFFGEGSRLTVL.

The chain joins TRBV18 to TRBJ2-7; D remains ambiguous. Germline assignment: CDR1 KGHSH and CDR2 LQKENI. The V gene lost 3 bases and the J gene lost 2 bases, with 8 bases spanning the gap. The CDR3 loop spans 13 amino acids. CDR3 loop: CASSPSPAYEQYF. In DNA, the CDR3 is TGTGCCAGCTCACCGTCTCCGGCCTACGAGCAGTACTTC.

This clonotype has at least ten counts. The genes are TRBV18 and TRBJ1-4, with D possibly being TRBD1 (5 bases). Trimming took 3 bases from V and 5 from J, leaving 13 bases between them. CDR3 length equals 15 residues. From germline, CDR1 is KGHSH and CDR2 LQKENI. CDR3 region: CASSPLGAPNEKLFF. The CDR3 DNA sequence: TGTGCCAGCTCACCGCTCGGGGCCCCGAATGAAAAACTGTTTTTT.